A single sample is the source of the 14 T cell receptor beta chains below, sequenced in a study of response to subunit inactivated influenza vaccine. MiXCR was run by TCRdb on the RT-PCR reads, yielding one entry per CDR3 protein. The sample has approximately 520,000 distinct CDR3 sequences, around 25% seen once. The starting material was CD4+ T cells sorted from PBMCs, obtained 5 days after vaccination. Source of these receptors: a man aged 50 or older who received an inactivated influenza vaccine.

This clonotype was observed a handful of times. This chain uses TRBV4-1 with TRBJ2-7; D unresolved. Germline values: CDR1 MGHRA, CDR2 YSYEKL. V was clipped by 1 base and J by 2 bases, with 9 bases between them. The CDR3 sequence is 14 residues long. This CDR3 is CASSQVVHTYEQYF. The CDR3 DNA reads as TGCGCCAGCAGCCAAGTGGTTCATACCTACGAGCAGTACTTC.

The gene calls are TRBV20-1 and TRBJ2-7; tentative D call: TRBD2 (5 bases). V dropped 5 bases and J dropped 1 base, with 9 bases sitting between them. Looked up from germline, CDR1 is DFQATT and CDR2 is SNEGSKA (reference sequence). This CDR3 has 12 residues. CDR3: CSAHRTSYEQYF. The CDR3 bases are TGCAGTGCTCACCGGACTTCCTACGAGCAGTACTTC.

This clonotype was seen only once. The chain employs TRBV20-1 and TRBJ2-6; D gene uncertain. V lost 3 bases and J 4 bases, leaving 10 bases between the germline ends. Germline V gene data show CDR1 as DFQATT and CDR2 as SNEGSKA (reference sequence). The CDR3 sequence is 14 residues long. CDR3 coding DNA: TGCAGTGCTAGGCCCTCCAGCGGGGCCAACGTCCTGACTTTC. Encoded protein: CSARPSSGANVLTF.

CDR3 region: CASSFGSPSYEQYF. Written as DNA, the CDR3 is TGTGCCAGCAGTTTCGGGAGTCCATCCTACGAGCAGTACTTC. The chain recombines TRBV12-3 or TRBV12-4 with TRBJ2-7; a weak D match, TRBD2 (6 bases). The CDR3 has 14 residues. V lost 3 bases, J lost 1 base, and 10 bases lay in between.

The rearrangement links TRBV5-1 to TRBJ2-3; maybe TRBD2 (6 bases). The V end lost 4 bases, the J end lost 5 bases, and 17 bases lay between the germline ends. The CDR3 is 15 residues long. From germline, CDR1 is SGHRS and CDR2 YFSETQ. Here the CDR3 reads CASSLPGLGEDTQYF. The CDR3 region has the DNA TGCGCCAGCAGCCTTCCGGGACTCGGCGAAGATACGCAGTATTTT.

The rearrangement uses TRBV29-1 and TRBJ2-7; tentative D call: TRBD2 (5 bases). The CDR3 totals 12 residues. Germline V CDR1 and CDR2: SQVTM, ANQGSEA. Trimming removed 4 bases from V and 3 bases from J, with 10 bases in between. DNA of the CDR3: TGCAGCGTTGTCGCAGGACTCTACGAGCAGTACTTC. It translates to CSVVAGLYEQYF.

The sample holds a few counts of this clonotype. The CDR3 DNA is TGTGCCAGCAGTTACTCGATTGTACAGCCCCAGCATTTT. Translating gives CASSYSIVQPQHF. The gene calls are TRBV6-5 and TRBJ1-5, with D hard to call. CDR3 length: 13 residues. Germline V gene sequence: CDR1 MNHEY, CDR2 SVGAGI. Trimming stripped 0 bases from V and 7 bases from J, with 7 bases between.

This chain links TRBV5-6 with TRBJ2-7; 9 positions agree with TRBD1. The V gene end was trimmed by 4 bases and the J gene end by 3 bases; junction bases not matched to a gene: 11. Germline V gives CDR1 SGHDT, CDR2 YYEEEE. This CDR3 is 16 amino acids long. CDR3 sequence: CASSRDTGTGIYEQYF. The DNA of the CDR3 is TGTGCCAGCAGCCGAGATACCGGGACAGGGATCTACGAGCAGTACTTC.

The table lists this clonotype with a few counts. The chain joins TRBV29-1 to TRBJ2-7; D remains unclear. This CDR3 spans 16 amino acids. The V gene lost 0 bases and the J gene lost 5 bases, with 20 bases spanning the gap. Germline assignment: CDR1 SQVTM and CDR2 ANQGSEA. The CDR3 here is CSVEDRRTGRTHEQYF. CDR3 sequence (DNA): TGCAGCGTTGAAGATCGGAGAACCGGTCGGACCCACGAGCAGTACTTC.

There are a few counts of this clonotype. The V gene is TRBV15, the J gene TRBJ2-1; TRBD1 is a possible D gene (7 bases). CDR3 size: 15 residues. V dropped 1 base and J dropped 4 bases, with 11 bases sitting between them. Germline assignment: CDR1 LNHNV and CDR2 YYDKDF (reference sequence). CDR3 in amino acids: CATSRGAGGYNEQFF. As DNA, the CDR3 is TGTGCCACCAGCAGAGGTGCAGGGGGGTACAATGAGCAGTTCTTC.

The chain recombines TRBV24-1 with TRBJ2-5, with 7 bases lining up with TRBD1. The V gene's germline CDR1 is KGHDR and CDR2 SFDVKD. V lost 5 bases and J lost 0; bases outside the gene matches: 8. The CDR3 contains 16 residues. CDR3 sequence reads: CATSGTGTVYQETQYF. DNA of the CDR3: TGTGCCACCAGTGGAACCGGGACAGTCTACCAAGAGACCCAGTACTTC.

V is TRBV28 and J is TRBJ1-6; a weak D match, TRBD1 (5 bases). Looked up from germline, CDR1 is MDHEN and CDR2 is SYDVKM. Trimming shortened V by 9 bases and J by 3 bases, and 12 bases separated the two germline ends. This CDR3 comprises 14 residues. The chain's CDR3 is CARLRGDYNSPLHF. The CDR3 DNA is TGTGCCAGACTCCGGGGGGACTATAATTCACCCCTCCACTTT.

The table lists this clonotype with many counts. The J gene is TRBJ1-1, the V gene TRBV5-1, with 10 bases aligning to TRBD1. The length of the CDR3 is 15 residues. The ends lost 4 bases at V and 4 bases at J; junction bases unmatched: 7. Per the germline V gene, CDR1 is SGHRS and CDR2 is YFSETQ. The DNA for the CDR3 is TGCGCCAGCAGCCCGACAGGGGGCCAGGGCACTGAAGCTTTCTTT. Translated: CASSPTGGQGTEAFF.

The chain employs TRBV9 and TRBJ2-3; tentative D call: TRBD2 (6 bases). V shed 0 bases and J shed 6 bases, with 14 bases lying between them. In germline, CDR1 is SGDLS, CDR2 YYNGEE. This CDR3 has 15 amino acids. The CDR3 coding sequence is TGTGCCAGCAGCGTAGAACCCGGGGGTGGTGATACGCAGTATTTT. This translates into CASSVEPGGGDTQYF. Supplemented by reference TRBV9 and TRBJ2-3, the full variable domain reads DSGVTQTPKHLITATGQRVTLRCSPRSGDLSVYWYQQSLDQGLQFLIQYYNGEERAKGNILERFSAQQFPDLHSELNLSSLELGDSALYFCASSVEPGGGDTQYFGPGTRLTVL.